This T cell receptor (beta chain) was recovered during a study of radiotherapy plus CTLA-4 blockade in lung cancer. The study's findings and limits: The study found tumor-derived TCR clones expanded in blood after radiotherapy plus ipilimumab.

The V gene's germline CDR1 is SNHLY and CDR2 FYNNEI. V gave up 6 bases and J gave up 9 bases, with 12 bases separating them. The length of the CDR3 is 13 residues. This clone appeared once. The antigen remains undetermined. The table came from immunoSEQ multiplex PCR; TCRdb's copy has only in-frame clones and leaves some out. The sample includes around 45,000 clones, 73% of them seen just once. The sequences come from peripheral blood, collected from a patient treated with radiotherapy plus ipilimumab. The chain links TRBV2 to TRBJ1-6, with D possibly matching TRBD1 (5 bases). The clonotype was recovered from a human donor with non-small cell lung cancer who had a complete response to radiotherapy plus ipilimumab. The CDR3 protein is CASSSRESSPLHF. The CDR3 DNA is TGTGCCAGCAGCAGCAGGGAAAGTTCACCCCTCCACTTT.